This entry features one T cell receptor beta chain sequence. Its binding antigen is unknown. Nothing much larger sits one base from this clone, and base qualities are not available. Looking up the germline V gene yields CDR1 MNHEY and CDR2 SVGAGI. The V and J ends are trimmed by 6 bases and 3 bases, leaving 9 bases between them. There are 13 amino acids in the CDR3, from cysteine to phenylalanine inclusive. Only CDR3 DNA is held: 39 bases, read in frame from base 1. Library prep was done by RACE. Sequenced using a NextSeq 500. During library preparation, unique molecular identifiers were attached to individual cDNA molecules so that TCRs could be counted quantitatively and reproducibly. From each blood RNA sample, both TCR alpha and TCR beta chains were sequenced. On the study's bioinformatics: A median of about 87,000 TCRs per sample was observed, with a range of roughly 20,000 to 750,000. V, J and CDR3 annotation of the TCR reads was carried out using the Decombinator software suite. To make PS versus PT1 abundance plots, every sample was subsampled to the same number of TCRs (28,000). TCRs were defined as expanded if absent before sensitization and observed at least eight times at the 2-week time point. TCRdb reprocessed the public reads (quality trimming at Q25 with fastp, clone calling with MiXCR) and kept in-frame beta chains. Rows with one shared CDR3 protein collapse into an entry with the most common genes and DNA. None of the V and J calls come from the authors' own analysis; TCRdb made them. The sample records a few hundred thousand distinct CDR3 sequences, approximately 8% of which are singletons. Jointly, the top ten make up 0.9% to 1.5% of the sample.

The source of the sample is a study of human T cells and chemical hapten exposure (dated by TCRdb to the early 2020s). Study-wide context: For sensitization, 2% DPC in acetone was applied to a 2 cm by 2 cm area of upper inner arm skin. Throughout the roughly 26-week study period, patients were also given weekly therapeutic DPC doses on the scalp. Patient blood was sampled pre-sensitization (week 0) and at 2, 6 and about 24 weeks after DPC sensitization. Twenty-nine alopecia patients provided blood for TCR sequencing at one to four time points (pre-sensitization, 2, 6 and 24 weeks). This study followed changes in the peripheral blood TCR repertoire in vivo during primary and secondary sensitization of alopecia patients to the hapten diphenylcyclopropenone (DPC). Most of the patients in the cohort were female, and the cohort covered alopecia areata with under or over 50% scalp involvement, alopecia totalis and alopecia universalis. Libraries were combined into a pool for sequencing, and differences in TCR yield between samples came mainly from small differences in library volumes within the pool. Patch testing was done on the upper back using Finn chambers containing 0.01% DPC, and results were scored after 6 days according to International Contact Dermatitis Research Group standards.

Sample time point, as interpreted from the label and publication: pre-sensitization, week 0. The treatment or condition tag for this specimen amounts to: therapeutic diphenylcyclopropenone sensitization with weekly scalp DPC. Blood at each patch-test visit was drawn before the patch test was applied. To be eligible, patients had to be aged 18 to 70, diagnosed with alopecia and judged suitable for DPC therapy, while pregnant patients were excluded. Total RNA was extracted from unfractionated whole blood that had been collected in Tempus Blood RNA tubes. Study-wide conclusions, independent of this receptor: DPC sensitization did not change the number of TCRs with a frequency above 1 in 1000, and there was no evidence of changes in global repertoire structure. Patch test score correlated positively with the number of PT1 expanded TCRs, reaching significance at thresholds 8, 16 and 32 but not at 4. Expanded TCRs formed significantly more large CDR3 similarity clusters than pre-sensitization or healthy control sets, consistent with antigen-driven responses. Alopecia, a presumed autoimmune disease, was present in all patients, so the immune response of the patients might differ from that of healthy individuals. After repeated subsampling, the strength of the expansion versus patch-test correlation and the threshold at which it became significant changed.

Here the sequenced sample was whole blood, taken in connection with sensitization to the hapten diphenylcyclopropenone (DPC). This sequence originates from a man aged 18-30 years with alopecia areata. Some clones in this sample may be carry-over from other donors' samples. The sequence links TRBV6-5 to TRBJ1-5; no D segment can be confidently identified. The nucleotide sequence is given as TGTGCCAGCAGCAGAAATGACAATCAGCCCCAGCATTTT. It codes for CASSRNDNQPQHF.